The entry below gives a single TCR beta chain sequence along with its context. Its antigen remains undetermined. A junction end diverges from the germline sequence, so it may reflect a read error. The sample comes from a study of OX40 agonist ivuxolimab in advanced cancers. For context, the study as a whole: Ivuxolimab, which targeted the costimulatory receptor OX40 (CD134), was an agonistic, fully human IgG2 monoclonal antibody. Intravenous ivuxolimab was administered to patients every 2 weeks at six dose levels: 0.01, 0.1, 0.3, 1.5, 3 and 10 mg/kg. Of the roughly 52 dose-escalation patients, hepatocellular carcinoma was present in about 19, melanoma in roughly 15, renal cell carcinoma in 9 and head and neck cancer in 9. In the dose-escalation cohort, 65% to 85% of patients were male, and the mean age was roughly 56 years with a range of roughly 23 to 90. Prior anti-PD-1, anti-PD-L1 or anti-CTLA-4 therapy was permitted, and checkpoint inhibitors had been received by 40% to 50% of dose-escalation patients. Partial responses occurred in three dose-escalation patients, of whom one had hepatocellular carcinoma and two had cutaneous melanoma. Peripheral TCRbeta sequencing aimed to test whether ivuxolimab altered TCR sequence diversity and caused clonal T-cell expansion. The paper covers the monotherapy dose-escalation part of the phase I ivuxolimab trial, which included N of about 50 patients.

CDR1 and CDR2, looked up from the germline V gene, are SGDLS and YYNGEE. Measured from the cysteine to the phenylalanine, the CDR3 is 15 residues long. The kept DNA is CDR3 alone, 45 bases in frame from the first base. The investigation overall reported the following: Clonal expansion of both CD4+ and CD8+ blood T cells was observed from baseline to week 6 at doses 0.1 to 3.0 mg/kg. After ivuxolimab, CD8+ T cells had more expanded clones than CD4+ T cells on average. Antigen specificity was not determined for the clonally expanded peripheral T cells. Low levels of normalized T-cell clonal expansion were also seen in some patients who did not respond. In partial responders in the 0.1-3.0 mg/kg groups, normalized peripheral clonal expansion was found to be among the lowest, especially among CD8+ T cells.

To sequence the TCRbeta CDR3 region, genomic DNA was isolated from the sorted cells. The immunoSEQ Assay was used to sequence the TCRbeta CDR3 regions. The clones in this table, taken by TCRdb from immuneACCESS, are in-frame only. Not every clone is retained; where verified, under half of the shortfall comes from an unresolved V gene, and the cause of the rest is unknown. In this sample the table shows some 70,000 clones, 80% to 90% of which occur a single time. Of the sample, 0.65% to 0.9% is held by the ten largest clones. The trial excluded patients who had a history of autoimmune disease or who were on systemic immunosuppression. Peripheral blood for TCR sequencing was collected from all dose cohorts at baseline, on cycle 4 day 1, and on cycle 7 day 1. Samples were obtained from an open-label, multicenter, first-in-human phase I dose-escalation trial of ivuxolimab. Adults with locally advanced or metastatic melanoma, renal cell carcinoma, hepatocellular carcinoma or head and neck squamous cell carcinoma were enrolled in the trial. CD4+ and CD8+ T cells were sorted separately from peripheral blood before TCR sequencing.

The chain joins TRBV9 to TRBJ1-4, and TRBD1 may be the D gene, going by 5 matching bases. The sequencing used CD4+ or CD8+ T cells sorted from blood, collected in a trial of the OX40 agonist ivuxolimab. The receptor comes from an adult with an advanced solid tumor such as melanoma, head and neck, liver or kidney cancer. The sequenced DNA: TGTGTCAGCAGCAGGGATAGGGAGATTAATGAAAAACTGTTTTTT. The encoded protein is CVSSRDREINEKLFF. This CDR3, with the reference TRBV9 and TRBJ1-4 proteins standing in past its ends, gives the full variable domain DSGVTQTPKHLITATGQRVTLRCSPRSGDLSVYWYQQSLDQGLQFLIQYYNGEERAKGNILERFSAQQFPDLHSELNLSSLELGDSALYFCVSSRDREINEKLFFGSGTQLSVL.